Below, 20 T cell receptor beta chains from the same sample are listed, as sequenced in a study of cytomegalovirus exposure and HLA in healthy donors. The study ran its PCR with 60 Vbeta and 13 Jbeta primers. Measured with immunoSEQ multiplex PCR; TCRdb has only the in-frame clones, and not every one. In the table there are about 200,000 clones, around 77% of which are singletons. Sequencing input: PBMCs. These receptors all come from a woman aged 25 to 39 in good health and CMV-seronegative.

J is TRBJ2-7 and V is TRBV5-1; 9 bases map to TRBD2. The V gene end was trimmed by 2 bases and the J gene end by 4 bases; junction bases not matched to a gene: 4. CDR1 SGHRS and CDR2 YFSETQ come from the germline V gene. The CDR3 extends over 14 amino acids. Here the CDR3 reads CASSLGTSLYEQYF. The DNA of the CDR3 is TGCGCCAGCAGCTTAGGGACTAGCCTGTACGAGCAGTACTTC.

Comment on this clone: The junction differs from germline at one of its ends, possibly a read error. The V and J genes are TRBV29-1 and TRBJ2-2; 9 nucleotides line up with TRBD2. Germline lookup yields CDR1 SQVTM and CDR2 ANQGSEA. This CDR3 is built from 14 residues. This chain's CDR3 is CSVGLAGWHRGAVF. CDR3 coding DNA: TGCAGCGTTGGGCTAGCGGGATGGCACCGGGGAGCTGTTTTT.

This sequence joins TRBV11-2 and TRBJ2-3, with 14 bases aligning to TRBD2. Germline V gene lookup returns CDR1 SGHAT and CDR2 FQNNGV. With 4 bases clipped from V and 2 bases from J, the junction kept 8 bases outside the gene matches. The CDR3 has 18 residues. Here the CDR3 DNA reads TGTGCCAGCAGCTCGGGACTAGCGGGAGAGACCTACACAGATACGCAGTATTTT. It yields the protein CASSSGLAGETYTDTQYF.

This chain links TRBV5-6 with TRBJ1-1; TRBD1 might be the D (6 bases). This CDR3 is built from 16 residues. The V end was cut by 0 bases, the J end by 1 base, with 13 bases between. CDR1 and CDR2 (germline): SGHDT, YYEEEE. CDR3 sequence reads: CASSLETGRANTEAFF. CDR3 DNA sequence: TGTGCCAGCAGCTTGGAAACAGGGAGGGCGAACACTGAAGCTTTCTTT.

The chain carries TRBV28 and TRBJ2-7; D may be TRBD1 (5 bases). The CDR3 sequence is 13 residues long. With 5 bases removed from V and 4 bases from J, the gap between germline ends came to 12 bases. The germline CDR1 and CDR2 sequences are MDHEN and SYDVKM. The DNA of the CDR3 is TGTGCCAGCAGTAAGGGGTACGATTACGAGCAGTACTTC. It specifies CASSKGYDYEQYF.

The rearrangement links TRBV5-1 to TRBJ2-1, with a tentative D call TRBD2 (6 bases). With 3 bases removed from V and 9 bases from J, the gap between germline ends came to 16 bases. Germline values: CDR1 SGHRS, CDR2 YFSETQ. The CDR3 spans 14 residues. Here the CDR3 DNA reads TGCGCCAGCAGCTCGGGGACTCCGGGGAGTGAGCAGTTCTTC. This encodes CASSSGTPGSEQFF. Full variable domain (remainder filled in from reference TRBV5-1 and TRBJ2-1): KAGVTQTPRYLIKTRGQQVTLSCSPISGHRSVSWYQQTPGQGLQFLFEYFSETQRNKGNFPGRFSGRQFSNSRSEMNVSTLELGDSALYLCASSSGTPGSEQFFGPGTRLTVL.

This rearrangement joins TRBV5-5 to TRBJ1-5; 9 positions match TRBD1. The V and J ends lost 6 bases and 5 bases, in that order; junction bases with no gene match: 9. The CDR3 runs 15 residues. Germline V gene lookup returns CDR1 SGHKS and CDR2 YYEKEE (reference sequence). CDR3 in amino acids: CASIPGQGNDQPQHF. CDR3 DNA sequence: TGTGCCAGCATTCCGGGACAGGGTAACGATCAGCCCCAGCATTTT.

The CDR3 is CASRPSSGLAGLTQYF. CDR3 coding DNA: TGTGCCAGCAGGCCCTCCTCAGGACTAGCGGGTCTGACCCAGTACTTC. This rearrangement joins TRBV2 to TRBJ2-5; 11 nucleotides align to TRBD2. The CDR3 consists of 16 residues. Unmatched junction bases numbered 13, after V lost 6 bases and J lost 7 bases. Germline loops: CDR1 SNHLY, CDR2 FYNNEI.

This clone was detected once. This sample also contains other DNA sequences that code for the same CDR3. This CDR3 is CASSLGTGANYGYTF. The CDR3, as DNA: TGTGCCAGCAGCTTGGGGACAGGGGCTAACTATGGCTACACCTTC. The rearrangement links TRBV5-4 to TRBJ1-2; 9 nucleotides agree with TRBD1. J was trimmed by 0 bases and V by 0 bases; bases with no gene match: 0. Germline V gene sequence: CDR1 SGHNT, CDR2 YYREEE (reference sequence). This CDR3 has 15 residues.

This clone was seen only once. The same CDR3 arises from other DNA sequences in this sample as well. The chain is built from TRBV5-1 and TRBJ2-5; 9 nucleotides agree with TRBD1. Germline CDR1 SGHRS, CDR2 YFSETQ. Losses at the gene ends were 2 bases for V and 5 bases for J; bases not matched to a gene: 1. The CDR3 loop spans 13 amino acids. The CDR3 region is CASSLGQGETQYF. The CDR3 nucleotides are TGCGCCAGCAGCTTAGGACAGGGGGAGACCCAGTACTTC.

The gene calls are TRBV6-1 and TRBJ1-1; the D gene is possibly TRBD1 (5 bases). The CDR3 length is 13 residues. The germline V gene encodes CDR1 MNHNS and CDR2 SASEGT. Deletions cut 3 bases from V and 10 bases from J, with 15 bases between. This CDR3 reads CASSDTGTASAFF. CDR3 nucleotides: TGTGCCAGCAGTGATACCGGGACTGCTTCAGCTTTCTTT.

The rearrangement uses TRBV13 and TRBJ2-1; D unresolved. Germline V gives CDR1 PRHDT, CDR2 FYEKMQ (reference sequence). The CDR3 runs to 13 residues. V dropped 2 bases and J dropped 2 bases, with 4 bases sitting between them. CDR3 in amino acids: CASSLTTYNEQFF. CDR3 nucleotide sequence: TGTGCCAGCAGCTTAACTACCTACAATGAGCAGTTCTTC.

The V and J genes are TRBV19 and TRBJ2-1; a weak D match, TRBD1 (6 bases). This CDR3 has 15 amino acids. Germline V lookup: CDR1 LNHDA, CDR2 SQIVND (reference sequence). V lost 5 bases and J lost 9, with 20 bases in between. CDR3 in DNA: TGTGCCAGTAGTCCCGGGACACCCCGGGTGGGTGAGCAGTTCTTC. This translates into CASSPGTPRVGEQFF.

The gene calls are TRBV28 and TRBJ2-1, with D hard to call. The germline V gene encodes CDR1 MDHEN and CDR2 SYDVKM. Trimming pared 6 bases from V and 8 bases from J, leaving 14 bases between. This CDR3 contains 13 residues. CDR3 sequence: CASRDVHSYEQFF. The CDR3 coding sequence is TGTGCCAGCAGGGATGTCCACAGCTATGAGCAGTTCTTC.

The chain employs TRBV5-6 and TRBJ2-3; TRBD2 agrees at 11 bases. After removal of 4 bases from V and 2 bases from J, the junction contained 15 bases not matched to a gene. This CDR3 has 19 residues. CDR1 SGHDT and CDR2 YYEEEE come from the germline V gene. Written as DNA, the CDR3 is TGTGCCAGCAGCCCCCTTCCCCCGTCACTAGCGGGGGTCACAGATACGCAGTATTTT. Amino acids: CASSPLPPSLAGVTDTQYF.

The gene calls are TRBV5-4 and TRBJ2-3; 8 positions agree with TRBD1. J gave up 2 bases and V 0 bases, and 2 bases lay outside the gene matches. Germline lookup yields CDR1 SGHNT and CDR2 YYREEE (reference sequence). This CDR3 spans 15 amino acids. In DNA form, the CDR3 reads TGTGCCAGCAGCTTGGGACAGGGGTTCACAGATACGCAGTATTTT. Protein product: CASSLGQGFTDTQYF.

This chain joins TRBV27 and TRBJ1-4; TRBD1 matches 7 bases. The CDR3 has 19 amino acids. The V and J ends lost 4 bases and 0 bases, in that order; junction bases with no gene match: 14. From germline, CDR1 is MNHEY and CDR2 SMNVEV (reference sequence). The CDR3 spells CASSSSLLGTEATNEKLFF. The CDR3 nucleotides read TGTGCCAGCAGTTCAAGTCTTCTCGGGACAGAAGCAACTAATGAAAAACTGTTTTTT.

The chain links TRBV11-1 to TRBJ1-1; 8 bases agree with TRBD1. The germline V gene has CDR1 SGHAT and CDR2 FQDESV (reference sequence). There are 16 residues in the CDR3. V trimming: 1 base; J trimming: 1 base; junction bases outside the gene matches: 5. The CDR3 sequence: CASSLDGDRGNTEAFF. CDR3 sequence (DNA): TGTGCCAGCAGCTTAGATGGCGACAGGGGGAACACTGAAGCTTTCTTT.

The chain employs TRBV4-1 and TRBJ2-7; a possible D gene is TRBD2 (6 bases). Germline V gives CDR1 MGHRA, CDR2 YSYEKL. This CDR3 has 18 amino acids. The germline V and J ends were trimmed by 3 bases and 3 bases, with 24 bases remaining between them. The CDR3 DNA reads TGCGCCAGCAGCCAGCGAACCGGGACTTCCGCTTGGGACTACGAGCAGTACTTC. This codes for CASSQRTGTSAWDYEQYF.

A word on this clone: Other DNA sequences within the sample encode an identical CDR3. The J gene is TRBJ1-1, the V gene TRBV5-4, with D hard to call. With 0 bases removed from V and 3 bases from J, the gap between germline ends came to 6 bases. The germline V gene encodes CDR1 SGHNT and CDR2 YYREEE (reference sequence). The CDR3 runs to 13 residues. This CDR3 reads CASSLVRDTEAFF. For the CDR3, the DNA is TGTGCCAGCAGCTTGGTACGGGACACTGAAGCTTTCTTT.